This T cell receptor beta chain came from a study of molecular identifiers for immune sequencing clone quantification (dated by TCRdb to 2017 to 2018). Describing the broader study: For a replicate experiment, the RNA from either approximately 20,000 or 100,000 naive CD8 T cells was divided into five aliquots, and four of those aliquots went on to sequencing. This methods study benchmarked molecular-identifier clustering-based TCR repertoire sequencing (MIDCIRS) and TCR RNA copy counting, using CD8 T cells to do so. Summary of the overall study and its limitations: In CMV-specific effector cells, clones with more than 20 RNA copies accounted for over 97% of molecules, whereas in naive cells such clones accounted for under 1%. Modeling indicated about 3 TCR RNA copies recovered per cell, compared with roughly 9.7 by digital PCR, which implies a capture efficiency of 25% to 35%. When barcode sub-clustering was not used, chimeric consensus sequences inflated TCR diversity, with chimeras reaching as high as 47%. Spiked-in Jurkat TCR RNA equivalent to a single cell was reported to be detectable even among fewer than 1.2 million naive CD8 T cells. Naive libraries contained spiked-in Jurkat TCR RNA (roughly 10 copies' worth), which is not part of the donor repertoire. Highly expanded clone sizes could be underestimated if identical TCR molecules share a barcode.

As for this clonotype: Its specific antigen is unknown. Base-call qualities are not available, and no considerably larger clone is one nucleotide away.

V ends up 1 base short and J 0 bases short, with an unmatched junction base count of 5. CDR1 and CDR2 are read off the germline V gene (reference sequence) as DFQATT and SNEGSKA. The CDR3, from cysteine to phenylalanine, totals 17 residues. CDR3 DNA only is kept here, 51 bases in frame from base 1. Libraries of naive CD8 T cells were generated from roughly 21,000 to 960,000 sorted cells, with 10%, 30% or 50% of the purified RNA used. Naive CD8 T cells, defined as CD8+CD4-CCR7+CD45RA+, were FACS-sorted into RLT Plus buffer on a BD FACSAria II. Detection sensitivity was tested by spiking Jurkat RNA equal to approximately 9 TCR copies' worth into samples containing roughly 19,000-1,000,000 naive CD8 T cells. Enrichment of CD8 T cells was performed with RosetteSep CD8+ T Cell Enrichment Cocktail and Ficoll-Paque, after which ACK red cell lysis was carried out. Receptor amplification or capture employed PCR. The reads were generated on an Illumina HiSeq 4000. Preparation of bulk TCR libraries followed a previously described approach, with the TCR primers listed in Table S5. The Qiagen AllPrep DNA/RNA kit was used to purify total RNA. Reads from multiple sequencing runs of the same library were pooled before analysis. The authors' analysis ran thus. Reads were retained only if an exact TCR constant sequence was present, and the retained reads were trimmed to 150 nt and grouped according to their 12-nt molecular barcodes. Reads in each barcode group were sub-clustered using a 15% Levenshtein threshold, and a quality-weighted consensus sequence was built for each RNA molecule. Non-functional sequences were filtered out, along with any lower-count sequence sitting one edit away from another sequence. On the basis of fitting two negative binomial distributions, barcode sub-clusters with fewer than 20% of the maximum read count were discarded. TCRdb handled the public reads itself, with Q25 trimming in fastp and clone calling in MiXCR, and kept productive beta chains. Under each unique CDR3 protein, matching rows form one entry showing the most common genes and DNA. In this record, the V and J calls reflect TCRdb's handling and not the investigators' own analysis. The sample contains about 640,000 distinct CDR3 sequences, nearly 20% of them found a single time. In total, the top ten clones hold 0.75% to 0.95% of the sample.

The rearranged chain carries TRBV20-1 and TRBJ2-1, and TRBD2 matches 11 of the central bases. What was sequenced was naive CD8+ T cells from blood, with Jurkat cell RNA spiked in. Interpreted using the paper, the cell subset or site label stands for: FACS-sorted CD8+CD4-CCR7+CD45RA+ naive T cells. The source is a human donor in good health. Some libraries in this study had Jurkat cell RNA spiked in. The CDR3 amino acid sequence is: CSARVGTSGSSYNEQFF. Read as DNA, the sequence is TGCAGTGCTAGAGTCGGGACTAGCGGAAGCTCCTACAATGAGCAGTTCTTC.